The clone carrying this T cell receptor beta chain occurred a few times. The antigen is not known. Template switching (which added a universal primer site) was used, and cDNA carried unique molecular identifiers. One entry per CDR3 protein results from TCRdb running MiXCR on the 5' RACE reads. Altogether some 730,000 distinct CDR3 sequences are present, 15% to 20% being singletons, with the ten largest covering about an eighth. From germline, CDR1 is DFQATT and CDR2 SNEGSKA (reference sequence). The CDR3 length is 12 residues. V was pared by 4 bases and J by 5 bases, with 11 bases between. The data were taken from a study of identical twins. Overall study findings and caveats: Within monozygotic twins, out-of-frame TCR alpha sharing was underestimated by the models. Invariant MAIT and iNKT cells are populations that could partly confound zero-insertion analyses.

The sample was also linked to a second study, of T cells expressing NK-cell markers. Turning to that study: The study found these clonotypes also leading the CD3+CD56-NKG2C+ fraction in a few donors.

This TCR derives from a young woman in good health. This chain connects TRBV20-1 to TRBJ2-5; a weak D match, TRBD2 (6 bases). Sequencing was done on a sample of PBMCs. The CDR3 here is CSAKGGAETQYF. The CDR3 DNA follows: TGCAGTGCTAAGGGCGGGGCGGAGACCCAGTACTTC.